One sample yielded the 24 T cell receptor beta chains listed below, sequenced in a study of cytomegalovirus exposure and HLA in healthy donors. Using immunoSEQ multiplex PCR, the repertoire was profiled, and TCRdb retains in-frame clones only, with some absent. The sample has 140,000 or so clones, approximately 90% seen once; the top ten hold about 0.7%. The sequencing sample was made of PBMCs. These receptors all stem from a man between 18 and 35 years old in good health and CMV-seronegative.

The rearrangement links TRBV5-1 to TRBJ2-2; tentative D call: TRBD2 (5 bases). This CDR3 region has 14 residues. CDR1 is SGHRS, CDR2 YFSETQ, per germline. The germline V and J ends were trimmed by 7 bases and 2 bases, with 12 bases remaining between them. CDR3 coding DNA: TGCGCCAGCGGGGAGACGGGAAACACCGGGGAGCTGTTTTTT. This gives the protein CASGETGNTGELFF.

The V and J genes are TRBV19 and TRBJ1-1; 9 bases are shared with TRBD1. The CDR3 sequence is 14 residues long. Germline V lookup: CDR1 LNHDA, CDR2 SQIVND (reference sequence). V was pared by 5 bases and J by 5 bases, with 6 bases of the junction left unmatched. The CDR3, as DNA: TGTGCCAGTAGTTTCACAGGGGGCGGAACTGAAGCTTTCTTT. Its translation: CASSFTGGGTEAFF.

The rearrangement uses TRBV18 and TRBJ1-3; tentatively, D is TRBD1 (5 bases). V dropped 2 bases and J dropped 0 bases, with 11 bases sitting between them. CDR1 and CDR2 (germline): KGHSH, LQKENI. The CDR3 loop spans 16 amino acids. CDR3 region: CASSPVPQVSGNTIYF. In nucleotides, the CDR3 is TGTGCCAGCTCACCAGTACCACAGGTCTCTGGAAACACCATATATTTT.

This chain links TRBV6-5 with TRBJ2-1, with D possibly being TRBD2 (7 bases). The V and J ends lost 8 bases and 0 bases respectively, with 14 bases between them. CDR3 length: 15 residues. Germline values: CDR1 MNHEY, CDR2 SVGAGI. DNA of the CDR3: TGTGCCAGCGGGGGGGGGCAGAGCTCCTACAATGAGCAGTTCTTC. Protein sequence: CASGGGQSSYNEQFF.

The CDR3 nucleotides read TGTGCCAGCAGGGGGTTAGCGGGGCCTAGCACAGATACGCAGTATTTT. Translating gives CASRGLAGPSTDTQYF. This chain uses TRBV2 with TRBJ2-3; TRBD2 aligns across 8 bases. V shed 6 bases, J shed 0 bases, and the junction held 8 bases outside the gene matches. Germline CDR1 is SNHLY and CDR2 is FYNNEI. The CDR3 consists of 16 residues.

The CDR3, as DNA: TGTGCCAGCAGCGTGCGAGCGGGAGCCCCGAACACCGGGGAGCTGTTTTTT. Amino acids: CASSVRAGAPNTGELFF. V gene TRBV9 combines with J gene TRBJ2-2; TRBD2 agrees at 8 bases. The CDR3 contains 17 residues. CDR1 SGDLS and CDR2 YYNGEE come from the germline V gene. Losses at the gene ends were 2 bases for V and 0 bases for J; bases not matched to a gene: 6.

The rearrangement links TRBV29-1 to TRBJ1-2; possibly TRBD1 for D (6 bases). The V gene lost 6 bases and the J gene lost 4 bases, with 15 bases spanning the gap. CDR3 length equals 13 residues. CDR1 and CDR2 from the germline V gene are SQVTM and ANQGSEA. DNA for the CDR3: TGCAGCGTGGAAAGGGACAAAAGCTATGGCTACACCTTC. Residues: CSVERDKSYGYTF.

CDR3 loop: CASSLTSANTGELFF. The DNA for the CDR3 is TGTGCCAGCAGCTTAACTAGCGCGAACACCGGGGAGCTGTTTTTT. This chain links TRBV7-6 with TRBJ2-2, with 7 nucleotides matching TRBD2. The length of the CDR3 is 15 residues. V dropped 2 bases and J dropped 0; count of bases not matched to a gene: 0. The germline CDR1 and CDR2 sequences are SGHVS and FNYEAQ.

The gene calls are TRBV5-1 and TRBJ2-3; 13 bases match TRBD2. Germline-derived CDR1 and CDR2 are SGHRS and YFSETQ. The junction had 3 bases not matched to a gene; V was cut back by 4 bases and J by 4 bases. The CDR3 has 15 residues. As DNA, the CDR3 is TGCGCCAGCAGCACTGGACTAGCGGGAGCAGATACGCAGTATTTT. This encodes CASSTGLAGADTQYF.

A single count supports this clone. The V call is TRBV2, the J call TRBJ1-1; TRBD1 agrees at 8 bases. With 6 bases clipped from V and 5 bases from J, the junction kept 14 bases outside the gene matches. The CDR3 contains 16 residues. The germline gives CDR1 SNHLY, CDR2 FYNNEI. The CDR3 sequence is CASSVRQGMVGTEAFF. In nucleotides, the CDR3 is TGTGCCAGCAGCGTGAGACAGGGGATGGTGGGGACTGAAGCTTTCTTT.

This clone was recorded a few times. This chain joins TRBV7-8 and TRBJ1-4; no firm D call. Trimming stripped 2 bases from V and 7 bases from J, with 11 bases between. This CDR3 has 14 amino acids. Looked up from germline, CDR1 is SGHVS and CDR2 is FQNEAQ. The CDR3 here is CASSLRRTGEKLFF. As DNA, the CDR3 is TGTGCCAGCAGCTTAAGGAGGACGGGTGAAAAACTGTTTTTT.

This sequence joins TRBV29-1 and TRBJ1-2; 8 bases align to TRBD1. Looked up from germline, CDR1 is SQVTM and CDR2 is ANQGSEA. The junction had 10 bases not matched to a gene; V was cut back by 3 bases and J by 7 bases. This CDR3 is built from 14 residues. CDR3: CSVDDGDRTAGYTF. The CDR3 nucleotides are TGCAGCGTTGACGATGGGGACAGGACGGCTGGCTACACCTTC.

The chain employs TRBV7-9 and TRBJ1-2; possible D gene TRBD1, 5 bases. CDR3 length: 14 residues. In germline, CDR1 is SEHNR, CDR2 FQNEAQ (reference sequence). Trimming stripped 5 bases from V and 2 bases from J, with 12 bases between. The CDR3 sequence: CASSPGGDNYGYTF. The CDR3 region has the DNA TGTGCCAGCAGCCCCGGAGGGGACAACTATGGCTACACCTTC.

The chain combines TRBV19 with TRBJ2-1, with D perhaps matching TRBD1 (6 bases). The CDR3 sequence is 15 residues long. The ends were cut back, 3 bases at V and 6 bases at J, with 15 bases in the middle. CDR1 LNHDA and CDR2 SQIVND come from the germline V gene (reference sequence). For the CDR3, the DNA is TGTGCCAGTAGTATTTCCAGGGGTGTCGGCAATGAGCAGTTCTTC. It specifies CASSISRGVGNEQFF.

The V and J genes are TRBV7-8 and TRBJ2-3, with D uncertain. V was cut by 5 bases and J by 0 bases, with 3 bases left in between. Germline values: CDR1 SGHVS, CDR2 FQNEAQ. The CDR3 consists of 12 residues. CDR3 nucleotides: TGTGCCAGCAGCCTAAGCACAGATACGCAGTATTTT. It encodes CASSLSTDTQYF.

CDR3 region: CASSGVVTGQGYSNQPQHF. The CDR3 bases are TGTGCCAGTAGTGGGGTTGTAACCGGACAGGGGTATAGCAATCAGCCCCAGCATTTT. J is TRBJ1-5 and V is TRBV19; 9 bases align to TRBD1. The CDR3 length is 19 residues. Germline CDR1 and CDR2: LNHDA and SQIVND (reference sequence). The J segment lost 0 bases and the V segment lost 5 bases, leaving 14 bases of the junction unmatched.

The J gene is TRBJ2-2, the V gene TRBV19; the match to TRBD2 covers 7 bases. This CDR3 contains 19 residues. Germline-derived CDR1 and CDR2 are LNHDA and SQIVND (reference sequence). Trimming cost V 0 bases and J 1 base; bases outside gene matches: 11. Written as DNA, the CDR3 is TGTGCCAGTAGTATAGAATTGCGATGGCTAGCGGTGAACACCGGGGAGCTGTTTTTT. Translating gives CASSIELRWLAVNTGELFF.

The chain couples TRBV4-1 to TRBJ2-3; D uncertain. The CDR3 is 14 residues long. V gave up 1 base and J gave up 0 bases, with 5 bases separating them. CDR1 and CDR2 (germline): MGHRA, YSYEKL. CDR3: CASSQASSTDTQYF. DNA for the CDR3: TGCGCCAGCAGCCAAGCTTCTAGCACAGATACGCAGTATTTT.

The J gene is TRBJ2-1, the V gene TRBV29-1, with a weak D call TRBD1 (6 bases). This CDR3 region has 14 residues. V lost 6 bases and J 2 bases, leaving 14 bases between the germline ends. Germline V gives CDR1 SQVTM, CDR2 ANQGSEA. The CDR3 sequence: CSVLGTPTYNEQFF. Here the CDR3 DNA reads TGCAGCGTCCTCGGGACACCAACCTACAATGAGCAGTTCTTC.

This chain connects TRBV19 to TRBJ1-1, with D tentatively TRBD1 (6 bases). The CDR3 loop spans 17 amino acids. The germline V gene encodes CDR1 LNHDA and CDR2 SQIVND (reference sequence). Trimming removed 7 bases from V and 0 bases from J, with 21 bases in between. CDR3 sequence reads: CASIGQNNRSLNTEAFF. The CDR3 bases are TGTGCCAGTATTGGACAGAACAATAGATCCTTGAACACTGAAGCTTTCTTT.

The gene calls are TRBV6-6 and TRBJ1-5; no reliable D call. This CDR3 is 15 amino acids long. V shed 0 bases and J shed 0 bases, with 6 bases lying between them. The germline V gene has CDR1 MNHNY and CDR2 SVGAGI (reference sequence). The CDR3 is CASSYSEYSNQPQHF. The CDR3 DNA follows: TGTGCCAGCAGTTACTCGGAGTATAGCAATCAGCCCCAGCATTTT.

The chain links TRBV30 to TRBJ1-2; 7 positions agree with TRBD1. V dropped 2 bases and J dropped 4; count of bases not matched to a gene: 10. The germline gives CDR1 GTSNPN, CDR2 SVGIG (reference sequence). This CDR3 has 15 amino acids. The chain's CDR3 is CAWSNPDRLGYGYTF. The DNA of the CDR3 is TGTGCCTGGAGTAACCCGGACAGGTTAGGCTATGGCTACACCTTC. The full variable domain, in which reference TRBV30 and TRBJ1-2 provide the parts outside the CDR3, is SQTIHQWPATLVQPVGSPLSLECTVEGTSNPNLYWYRQAAGRGLQLLFYSVGIGQISSEVPQNLSASRPQDRQFILSSKKLLLSDSGFYLCAWSNPDRLGYGYTFGSGTRLTVV.

The chain carries TRBV27 and TRBJ1-1; 7 nucleotides line up with TRBD1. Germline CDR1 reads MNHEY; CDR2 reads SMNVEV (reference sequence). Germline trimming cut 5 bases from V and 1 base from J; bases unmatched to any gene: 7. The CDR3 has 15 amino acids. The CDR3 protein is CASSTRDRANTEAFF. As DNA, the CDR3 is TGTGCCAGCAGTACCCGAGACAGGGCGAACACTGAAGCTTTCTTT.

The chain has TRBV19 and TRBJ2-1; 8 bases are shared with TRBD2. Germline CDR1 and CDR2: LNHDA and SQIVND (reference sequence). V shed 5 bases and J 10 bases; nucleotides not matched to a gene: 7. This CDR3 spans 13 amino acids. The CDR3 DNA follows: TGTGCCAGTAGTCAAGCGGGAGTATTAGAGCAGTTCTTC. This translates into CASSQAGVLEQFF.